The clone carrying this TCR beta chain was counted once. The V end lost 4 bases, the J end lost 7 bases, and 8 bases lay between the germline ends. The CDR3 has 12 amino acids. These data come from a study of blood T cells in healthy people across ages. Next came a second PCR, run for about 6 to 12 cycles, which used a sample-barcoded 5' primer along with a J-beta primer mix. MiXCR, run by TCRdb on the 5' RACE reads, gives a single entry per CDR3 protein. The sample records almost 800,000 distinct CDR3 sequences, 55% to 75% being singletons. The rearrangement uses TRBV12-3 or TRBV12-4 and TRBJ1-5; no clear D. Sequencing used blood. The clonotype comes from a man younger than 45 in good health. The CDR3 sequence: CASSSSRQPQHF. CDR3 DNA: TGTGCCAGCAGTTCCTCTAGACAGCCCCAGCATTTT.